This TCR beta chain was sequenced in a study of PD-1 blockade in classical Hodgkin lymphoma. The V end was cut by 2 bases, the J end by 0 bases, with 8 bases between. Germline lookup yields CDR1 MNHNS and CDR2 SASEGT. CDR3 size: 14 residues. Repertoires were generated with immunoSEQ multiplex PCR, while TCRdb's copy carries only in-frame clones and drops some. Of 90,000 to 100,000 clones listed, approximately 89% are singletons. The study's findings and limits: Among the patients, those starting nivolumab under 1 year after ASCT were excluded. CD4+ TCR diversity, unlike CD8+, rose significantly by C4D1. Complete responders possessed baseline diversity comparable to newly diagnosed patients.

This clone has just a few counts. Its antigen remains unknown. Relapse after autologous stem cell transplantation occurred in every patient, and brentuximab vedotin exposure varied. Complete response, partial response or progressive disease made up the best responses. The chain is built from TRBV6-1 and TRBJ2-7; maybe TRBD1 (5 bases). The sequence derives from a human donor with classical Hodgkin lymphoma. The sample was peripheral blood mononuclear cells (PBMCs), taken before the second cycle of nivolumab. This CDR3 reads CASSETQGSYEQYF. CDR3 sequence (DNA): TGTGCCAGCAGTGAAACGCAGGGCTCCTACGAGCAGTACTTC.